This T cell receptor beta chain was obtained from a study of blood T cell repertoires in COVID-19. Overall study context: Both acute and convalescent COVID-19 samples were obtained from the United States, Italy and Spain. T cells, B-cell-depleted T cells, or PBMCs supplied cDNA or gDNA.

Source study methods: Reference gene primers were amplified, and this amplification served to estimate nucleated cell counts. Some clones are missing from TCRdb's copy, which holds only in-frame ones; the method was immunoSEQ multiplex PCR. V and J calls and clone size follow that table, whereas D and trimming were derived from the DNA. The sample lists 15,000 or so clones; around nine tenths were seen once. The Seattle patients, enrolled during active infection, were followed longitudinally. The sequence came from an elderly woman with COVID-19, enrolled during active disease. The sample comprised peripheral blood.

The CDR3 spells CAIRSDSGGELFF. CDR3 in DNA: TGTGCCATCAGATCTGACTCCGGCGGGGAGCTGTTTTTT. V is TRBV10-3 and J is TRBJ2-2; D not certain. CDR3 length equals 13 residues. Trimming stripped 6 bases from V and 7 bases from J, with 12 bases between. The germline gives CDR1 ENHRY, CDR2 SYGVKD.